The sample holds a few counts of the clone carrying this T cell receptor beta chain. The V segment lost 4 bases and the J segment 2 bases; nucleotides outside the gene matches: 10. CDR3 length equals 16 residues. Germline V gene data show CDR1 as LGHNA and CDR2 as YSLEER. Primers: 60 Vbeta forward and 13 Jbeta reverse. TCRdb keeps only in-frame clones here, not all; method: immunoSEQ multiplex PCR. The sample lists fewer than 140,000 clones, roughly four fifths occurring once. This entry comes from a study of cytomegalovirus exposure and HLA in healthy donors. The origin of this receptor is a male donor in good health and CMV-seropositive. Source material: PBMCs. V usage is TRBV4-3 and J usage is TRBJ2-7; 8 positions match TRBD2. The CDR3 sequence: CASSLKFGGAAYEQYF. The CDR3 DNA reads TGCGCCAGCAGCCTCAAGTTCGGGGGGGCGGCCTACGAGCAGTACTTC.